This entry lists 2 T cell receptor beta chains sequenced from one sample in a study of blood T cell repertoires in COVID-19 (dated by TCRdb to between 2020 and 2021). Receptor amplification or capture employed the immunoSEQ multiplex PCR assay. This is the immuneACCESS table as TCRdb keeps it, with only in-frame sequences that have V and J called. A part of the clones is gone; compared with another copy, unresolved V genes explain less than half, and the rest is unexplained. This sample lists under 450,000 clones; roughly four fifths were detected once. Clones ranked in the top ten supply approximately 5% of the sample. Sequencing was done on a sample of PBMCs or T cells enriched from blood (not recorded which). Every receptor here comes from a woman between 50 and 59 years old who had recovered from COVID-19.

This chain links TRBV2 with TRBJ2-3; D possibly corresponds to TRBD2 (6 bases). The CDR3 is 14 residues long. Germline V gives CDR1 SNHLY, CDR2 FYNNEI. V was trimmed by 7 bases and J by 2 bases, leaving 13 bases between them. The CDR3 coding sequence is TGTGCCAGCAATCAGGGCGGGGCCACAGATACGCAGTATTTT. This gives the protein CASNQGGATDTQYF.

V gene TRBV19 combines with J gene TRBJ2-2; maybe TRBD1 (6 bases). Germline V gene lookup returns CDR1 LNHDA and CDR2 SQIVND (reference sequence). V lost 0 bases, J lost 7 bases, and 9 bases lay in between. This CDR3 contains 14 residues. CDR3 nucleotides: TGTGCCAGTAGTATAGAGGGGGCCAACGGGGAGCTGTTTTTT. It yields the protein CASSIEGANGELFF.